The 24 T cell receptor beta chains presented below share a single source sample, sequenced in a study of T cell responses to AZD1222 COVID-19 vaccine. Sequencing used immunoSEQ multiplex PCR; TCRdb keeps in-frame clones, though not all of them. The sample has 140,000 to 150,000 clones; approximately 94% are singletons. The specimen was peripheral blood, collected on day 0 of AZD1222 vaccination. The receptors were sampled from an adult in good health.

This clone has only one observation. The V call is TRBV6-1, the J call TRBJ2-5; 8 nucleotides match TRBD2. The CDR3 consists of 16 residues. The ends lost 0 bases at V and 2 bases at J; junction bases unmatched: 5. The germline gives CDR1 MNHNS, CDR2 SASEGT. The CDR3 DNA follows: TGTGCCAGCAGTGAAGCGGATGGCGGGGGGCAAGAGACCCAGTACTTC. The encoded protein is CASSEADGGGQETQYF.

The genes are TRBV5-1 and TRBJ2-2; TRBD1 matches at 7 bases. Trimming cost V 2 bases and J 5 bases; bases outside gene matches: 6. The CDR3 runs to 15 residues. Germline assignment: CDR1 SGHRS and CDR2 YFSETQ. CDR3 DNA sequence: TGCGCCAGCAGCTTTCGACAGGGACGGACCGGGGAGCTGTTTTTT. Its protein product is CASSFRQGRTGELFF.

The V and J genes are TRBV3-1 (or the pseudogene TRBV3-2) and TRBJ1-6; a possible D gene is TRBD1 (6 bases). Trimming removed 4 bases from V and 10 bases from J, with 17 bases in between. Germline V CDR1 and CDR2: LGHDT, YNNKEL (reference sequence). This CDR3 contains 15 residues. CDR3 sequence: CASSPAGAIRSPLHF. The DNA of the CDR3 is TGTGCCAGCAGCCCCGCGGGGGCTATCCGGTCACCCCTCCACTTT.

The CDR3 bases are TGTGCCAGCAGTTTAGGCCTTTCGGGACCCGGGGAGCTGTTTTTT. Translation gives CASSLGLSGPGELFF. The chain has TRBV28 and TRBJ2-2; perhaps D is TRBD1 or TRBD2 (5 bases each). Germline assignment: CDR1 MDHEN and CDR2 SYDVKM. This CDR3 has 15 amino acids. Trimming took off 2 bases at V and 6 bases at J, with 13 bases between the two ends. Full variable domain (remainder filled in from reference TRBV28 and TRBJ2-2): DVKVTQSSRYLVKRTGEKVFLECVQDMDHENMFWYRQDPGLGLRLIYFSYDVKMKEKGDIPEGYSVSREKKERFSLILESASTNQTSMYLCASSLGLSGPGELFFGEGSRLTVL.

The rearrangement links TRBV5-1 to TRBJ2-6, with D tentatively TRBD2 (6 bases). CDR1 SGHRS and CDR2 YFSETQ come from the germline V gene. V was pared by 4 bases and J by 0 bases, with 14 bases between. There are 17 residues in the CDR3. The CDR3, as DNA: TGCGCCAGCAGCCCCGGGGGTACTTTCTCTGGGGCCAACGTCCTGACTTTC. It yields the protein CASSPGGTFSGANVLTF.

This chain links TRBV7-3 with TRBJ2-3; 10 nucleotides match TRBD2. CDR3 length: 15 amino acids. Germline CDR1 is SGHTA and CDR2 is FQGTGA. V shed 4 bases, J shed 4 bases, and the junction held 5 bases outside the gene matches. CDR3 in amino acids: CASSSSGGAADTQYF. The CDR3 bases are TGTGCCAGCAGCTCCAGCGGGGGGGCCGCAGATACGCAGTATTTT.

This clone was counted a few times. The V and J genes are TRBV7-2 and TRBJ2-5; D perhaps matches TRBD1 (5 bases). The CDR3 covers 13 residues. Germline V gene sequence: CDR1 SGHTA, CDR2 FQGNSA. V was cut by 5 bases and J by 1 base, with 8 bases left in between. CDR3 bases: TGTGCCAGCAGCAAGGACATCCAAGAGACCCAGTACTTC. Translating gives CASSKDIQETQYF.

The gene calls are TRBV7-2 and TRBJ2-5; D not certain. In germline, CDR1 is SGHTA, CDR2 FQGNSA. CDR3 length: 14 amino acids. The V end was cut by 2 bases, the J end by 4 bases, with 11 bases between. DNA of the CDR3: TGTGCCAGCAGCTTAAGGATAACGTTAGAGACCCAGTACTTC. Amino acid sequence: CASSLRITLETQYF.

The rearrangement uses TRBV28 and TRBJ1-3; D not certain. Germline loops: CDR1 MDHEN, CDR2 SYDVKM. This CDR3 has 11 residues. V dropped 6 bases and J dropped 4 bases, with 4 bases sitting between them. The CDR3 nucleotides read TGTGCCAGCAGCCAGGGAAACACCATATATTTT. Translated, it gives CASSQGNTIYF.

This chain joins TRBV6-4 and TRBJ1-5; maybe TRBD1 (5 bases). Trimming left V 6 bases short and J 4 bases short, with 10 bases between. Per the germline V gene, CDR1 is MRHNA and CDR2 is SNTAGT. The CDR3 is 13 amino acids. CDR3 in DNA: TGTGCCAGCAGGTCAGGGAGGAATCAGCCCCAGCATTTT. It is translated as CASRSGRNQPQHF.

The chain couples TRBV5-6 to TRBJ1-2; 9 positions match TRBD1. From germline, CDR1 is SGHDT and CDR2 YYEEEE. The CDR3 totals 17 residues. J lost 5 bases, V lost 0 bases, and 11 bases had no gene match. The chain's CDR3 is CASSLERTGVRGYGYTF. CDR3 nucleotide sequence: TGTGCCAGCAGCTTGGAGCGGACAGGGGTTAGAGGGTATGGCTACACCTTC.

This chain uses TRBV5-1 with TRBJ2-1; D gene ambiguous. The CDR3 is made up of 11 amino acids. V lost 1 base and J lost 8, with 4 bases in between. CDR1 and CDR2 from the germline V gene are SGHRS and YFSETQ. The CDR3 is CASSLRDEQFF. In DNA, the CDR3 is TGCGCCAGCAGCTTGAGGGATGAGCAGTTCTTC.

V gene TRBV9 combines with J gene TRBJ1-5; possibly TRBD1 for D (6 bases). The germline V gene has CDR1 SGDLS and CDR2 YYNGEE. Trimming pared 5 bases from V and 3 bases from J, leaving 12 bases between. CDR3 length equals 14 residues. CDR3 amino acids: CASRPQGSNQPQHF. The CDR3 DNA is TGTGCCAGCAGACCACAGGGTTCCAATCAGCCCCAGCATTTT.

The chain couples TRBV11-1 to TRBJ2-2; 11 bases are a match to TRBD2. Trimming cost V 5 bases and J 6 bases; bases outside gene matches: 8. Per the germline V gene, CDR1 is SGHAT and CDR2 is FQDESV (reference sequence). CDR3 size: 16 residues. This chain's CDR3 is CASSQGSGGASGELFF. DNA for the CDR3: TGTGCCAGCAGCCAGGGTAGCGGGGGGGCCTCCGGGGAGCTGTTTTTT.

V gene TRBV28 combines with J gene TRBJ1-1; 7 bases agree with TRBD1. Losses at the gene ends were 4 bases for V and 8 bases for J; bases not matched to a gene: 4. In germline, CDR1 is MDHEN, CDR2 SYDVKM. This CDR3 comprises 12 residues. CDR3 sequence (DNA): TGTGCCAGCAGTTACAGGGGTGGGGAAGCTTTCTTT. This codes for CASSYRGGEAFF.

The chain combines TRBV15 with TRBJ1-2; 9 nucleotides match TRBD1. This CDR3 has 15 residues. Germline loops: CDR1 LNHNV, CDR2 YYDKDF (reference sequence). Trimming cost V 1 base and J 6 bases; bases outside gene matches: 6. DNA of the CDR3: TGTGCCACCAGCAGAGCCCGGACAGGGGCAAATGGCTACACCTTC. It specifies CATSRARTGANGYTF.

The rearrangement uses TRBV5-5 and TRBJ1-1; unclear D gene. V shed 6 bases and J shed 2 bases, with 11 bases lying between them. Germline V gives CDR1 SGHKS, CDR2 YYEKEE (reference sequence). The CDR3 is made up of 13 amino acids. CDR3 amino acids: CASTGQRNTEAFF. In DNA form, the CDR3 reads TGTGCCAGCACTGGTCAGAGAAACACTGAAGCTTTCTTT.

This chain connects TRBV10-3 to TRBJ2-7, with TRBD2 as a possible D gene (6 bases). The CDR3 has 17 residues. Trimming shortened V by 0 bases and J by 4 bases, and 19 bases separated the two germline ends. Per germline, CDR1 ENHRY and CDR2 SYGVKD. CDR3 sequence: CAISESGGGAGSYEQYF. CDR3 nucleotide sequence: TGTGCCATCAGTGAGTCGGGCGGCGGGGCAGGGAGTTACGAGCAGTACTTC.

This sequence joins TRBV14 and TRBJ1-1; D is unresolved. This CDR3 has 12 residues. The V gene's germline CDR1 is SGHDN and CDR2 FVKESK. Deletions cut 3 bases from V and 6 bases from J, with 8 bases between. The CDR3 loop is CASSHGGSEAFF. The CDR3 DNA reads TGTGCCAGCAGCCATGGTGGGTCTGAAGCTTTCTTT.

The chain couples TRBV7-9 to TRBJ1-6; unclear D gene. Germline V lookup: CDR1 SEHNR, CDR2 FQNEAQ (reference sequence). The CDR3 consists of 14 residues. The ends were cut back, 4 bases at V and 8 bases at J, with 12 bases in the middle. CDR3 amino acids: CASSSETGYSPLHF. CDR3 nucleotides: TGTGCCAGCAGCTCCGAAACGGGGTATTCACCCCTCCACTTT.

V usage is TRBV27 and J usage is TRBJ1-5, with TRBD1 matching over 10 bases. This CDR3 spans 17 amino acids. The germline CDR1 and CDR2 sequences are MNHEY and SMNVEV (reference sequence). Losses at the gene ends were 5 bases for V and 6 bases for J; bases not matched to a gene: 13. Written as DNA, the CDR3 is TGTGCCAGCAGTGTCGGGGTAGGACAGGGGGGAGGTCAGCCCCAGCATTTT. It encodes CASSVGVGQGGGQPQHF.

The CDR3 DNA reads as TGTGCCAGCGATGGACCTGGACGCAACTACAATGAGCAGTTCTTC. It specifies CASDGPGRNYNEQFF. The chain carries TRBV7-9 and TRBJ2-1; D uncertain. This CDR3 has 15 residues. Trimming left V 8 bases short and J 3 bases short, with 17 bases between. CDR1 is SEHNR and CDR2 is FQNEAQ in the germline V gene (reference sequence).

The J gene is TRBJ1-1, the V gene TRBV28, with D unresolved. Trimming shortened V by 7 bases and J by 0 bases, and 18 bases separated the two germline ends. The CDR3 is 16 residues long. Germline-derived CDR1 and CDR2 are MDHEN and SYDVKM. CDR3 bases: TGTGCCAGCATTCCGCGGGGATGGGTCATGAACACTGAAGCTTTCTTT. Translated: CASIPRGWVMNTEAFF.

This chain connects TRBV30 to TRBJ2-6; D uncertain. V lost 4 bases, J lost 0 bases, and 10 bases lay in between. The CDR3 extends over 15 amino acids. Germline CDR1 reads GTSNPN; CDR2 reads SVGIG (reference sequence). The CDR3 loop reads CAWTDLASGANVLTF. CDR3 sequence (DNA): TGTGCCTGGACGGATCTGGCCTCTGGGGCCAACGTCCTGACTTTC.